Below, 6 T cell receptor beta chains from the same sample are listed, as sequenced in a study of cytomegalovirus exposure and HLA in healthy donors. Amplification used 60 Vbeta primers and 13 Jbeta primers. Some clones are missing from TCRdb's copy, which holds only in-frame ones; the method was immunoSEQ multiplex PCR. This table has about 180,000 clones, approximately 80% appearing once. Sequencing used PBMCs. These receptors all stem from a male donor in good health and CMV-seronegative.

This rearrangement joins TRBV28 to TRBJ2-7; TRBD1 is a possible D gene (5 bases). The V gene's germline CDR1 is MDHEN and CDR2 SYDVKM. The CDR3 totals 14 residues. Trimming removed 5 bases from V and 2 bases from J, with 13 bases in between. The CDR3 DNA reads as TGTGCCAGCAGTGTACCAGGGAAGGCCTACGAGCAGTACTTC. This gives the protein CASSVPGKAYEQYF.

V usage is TRBV21-1 and J usage is TRBJ1-2; the table's D call, TRBD1, has no DNA check behind it. TRBV21-1 is a documented pseudogene. This CDR3 comprises 14 residues. The CDR3: CASSKVRGAYGYTF. The CDR3 DNA follows: TGTGCCAGCAGCAAGGTCAGGGGGGCCTATGGCTACACCTTC.

The rearrangement links TRBV19 to TRBJ2-7; D possibly corresponds to TRBD1 (6 bases). V dropped 5 bases and J dropped 3 bases, with 17 bases sitting between them. Germline values: CDR1 LNHDA, CDR2 SQIVND (reference sequence). The CDR3 runs 15 residues. CDR3 sequence reads: CASSPGGHPRYEQYF. As DNA, the CDR3 is TGTGCCAGTAGTCCTGGGGGACACCCGCGCTACGAGCAGTACTTC.

This clone appeared once. This rearrangement joins TRBV7-2 to TRBJ2-7; a possible D gene is TRBD2 (5 bases). This CDR3 spans 15 amino acids. Trimming left V 5 bases short and J 3 bases short, with 17 bases between. Germline lookup yields CDR1 SGHTA and CDR2 FQGNSA. The CDR3 DNA is TGTGCCAGCAGCCCCAAGGTGGGAGCTCTCTACGAGCAGTACTTC. Translation gives CASSPKVGALYEQYF.

This chain joins TRBV5-1 and TRBJ2-5; D is possibly TRBD1 (6 bases). CDR3 length: 14 residues. Trimming shortened V by 4 bases and J by 1 base, and 11 bases separated the two germline ends. Looked up from germline, CDR1 is SGHRS and CDR2 is YFSETQ. The CDR3 sequence is CASSRDNFQETQYF. The DNA of the CDR3 is TGCGCCAGCAGCAGGGACAACTTCCAAGAGACCCAGTACTTC.

This clone was seen a single time. The rearrangement links TRBV2 to TRBJ2-7; 12 bases align to TRBD2. The germline V gene has CDR1 SNHLY and CDR2 FYNNEI. The CDR3 is 15 residues long. The V and J ends lost 6 bases and 2 bases, in that order; junction bases with no gene match: 5. The CDR3 is CASSPGTSGPYEQYF. In DNA form, the CDR3 reads TGTGCCAGCAGCCCCGGGACTAGCGGGCCCTACGAGCAGTACTTC.